These 32 T cell receptor beta chains share one sample of origin, sequenced in a study of blood T cell repertoires in COVID-19. The repertoire was sequenced with immunoSEQ multiplex PCR; TCRdb's copy has only in-frame clones and lacks some. The sample has about 200,000 clones; 70% to 90% are singletons. Sample: peripheral blood. The receptors here all came from an older man with acute or convalescent COVID-19.

V is TRBV27 and J is TRBJ2-7; 7 nucleotides match TRBD2. This CDR3 is 16 amino acids long. Germline trimming cut 8 bases from V and 3 bases from J; bases unmatched to any gene: 16. Looked up from germline, CDR1 is MNHEY and CDR2 is SMNVEV (reference sequence). This chain's CDR3 is CASSRLAASRGYEQYF. The CDR3 bases are TGTGCCAGCTCCCGGCTAGCGGCCAGCCGGGGCTACGAGCAGTACTTC.

The chain links TRBV3-1 (or the pseudogene TRBV3-2) to TRBJ2-3, with TRBD2 matching over 13 bases. Germline V gives CDR1 LGHDT, CDR2 YNNKEL (reference sequence). With 4 bases clipped from V and 5 bases from J, the junction kept 9 bases outside the gene matches. The CDR3 totals 17 residues. In DNA form, the CDR3 reads TGTGCCAGCAGCCCGACTAGCGGGAGGAGGGGCGGAGATACGCAGTATTTT. Amino acids: CASSPTSGRRGGDTQYF.

This clone was seen only once. V and J are TRBV28 and TRBJ1-6; 9 nucleotides agree with TRBD1. CDR1 is MDHEN and CDR2 is SYDVKM in the germline V gene. The CDR3 loop spans 15 amino acids. With V trimmed by 8 bases and J by 10 bases, 12 bases remained unmatched. The CDR3 loop is CASRPSTGGGSPLHF. CDR3 nucleotide sequence: TGTGCCAGCCGACCCTCGACAGGGGGAGGCTCACCCCTCCACTTT. Combining the CDR3 with reference TRBV28 and TRBJ1-6 gives the whole variable domain DVKVTQSSRYLVKRTGEKVFLECVQDMDHENMFWYRQDPGLGLRLIYFSYDVKMKEKGDIPEGYSVSREKKERFSLILESASTNQTSMYLCASRPSTGGGSPLHFGNGTRLTVT.

The V call is TRBV9, the J call TRBJ2-2; no reliable D call. CDR3 length: 14 amino acids. The germline V gene has CDR1 SGDLS and CDR2 YYNGEE. Trimming left V 4 bases short and J 2 bases short, with 9 bases between. For the CDR3, the DNA is TGTGCCAGCAGCCCCCTTTTAAACACCGGGGAGCTGTTTTTT. This gives the protein CASSPLLNTGELFF.

The chain combines TRBV5-1 with TRBJ2-5; 9 positions match TRBD1. This CDR3 spans 14 amino acids. J gave up 4 bases and V 5 bases, and 6 bases lay outside the gene matches. CDR1 SGHRS and CDR2 YFSETQ come from the germline V gene. The CDR3 protein is CASRAQGASETQYF. CDR3 DNA sequence: TGCGCCAGCAGAGCACAGGGGGCGTCAGAGACCCAGTACTTC.

V usage is TRBV4-3 and J usage is TRBJ1-1; D remains ambiguous. Trimming left V 1 base short and J 3 bases short, with 9 bases between. The CDR3 runs to 14 residues. Germline-derived CDR1 and CDR2 are LGHNA and YSLEER. The CDR3 DNA is TGCGCCAGCAGCCAAGCCTGGTCGGACACTGAAGCTTTCTTT. Translated, it gives CASSQAWSDTEAFF.

The rearrangement joins TRBV19 to TRBJ1-2; 9 positions match TRBD1. CDR3 size: 13 residues. From germline, CDR1 is LNHDA and CDR2 SQIVND (reference sequence). V was clipped by 6 bases and J by 7 bases; unmatched bases: 6. CDR3: CASRGTGRLGYTF. CDR3 sequence (DNA): TGTGCCAGTAGGGGGACAGGGCGTCTTGGCTACACCTTC.

CDR3 nucleotide sequence: TGCAGCGTTGGAGGACTAGCGGGGGTTCACACAGATACGCAGTATTTT. Its translation is CSVGGLAGVHTDTQYF. The gene calls are TRBV29-1 and TRBJ2-3, with TRBD2 identical over 13 bases. J was trimmed by 2 bases and V by 4 bases; bases with no gene match: 6. This CDR3 comprises 16 residues. The germline V gene has CDR1 SQVTM and CDR2 ANQGSEA.

This clone was found once. The chain uses TRBV5-1 and TRBJ1-1, with D possibly TRBD1 on 5 matching bases. The CDR3 extends over 14 amino acids. V was clipped by 1 base and J by 1 base, with 8 bases between them. Germline assignment: CDR1 SGHRS and CDR2 YFSETQ. The chain's CDR3 is CASSLWGENTEAFF. CDR3 DNA sequence: TGCGCCAGCAGCTTGTGGGGGGAGAACACTGAAGCTTTCTTT.

This clone appeared a few times. This chain links TRBV19 with TRBJ2-1, with 11 bases identical to TRBD2. The CDR3 is made up of 17 amino acids. CDR1 is LNHDA and CDR2 is SQIVND in the germline V gene (reference sequence). V lost 9 bases to trimming and J lost 11 bases; unmatched junction nucleotides: 21. The CDR3 DNA follows: TGTGCCAGCCTAAGATCCCATTCCGGGACTAGCGGTTCGAAGCAGTTCTTC. Translating gives CASLRSHSGTSGSKQFF.

This clone has a single count. Other DNA sequences in the sample encode the same CDR3. The chain recombines TRBV12-3 or TRBV12-4 with TRBJ2-7; D gene uncertain. With 6 bases removed from V and 4 bases from J, the gap between germline ends came to 10 bases. This CDR3 has 12 residues. Here the CDR3 DNA reads TGTGCCAGCAGCCGAGACGGGTACGAGCAGTACTTC. It translates to CASSRDGYEQYF.

The chain has TRBV7-7 and TRBJ2-5; 10 positions agree with TRBD2. The J segment lost 0 bases and the V segment lost 5 bases, leaving 6 bases of the junction unmatched. The CDR3 loop spans 16 amino acids. CDR1 and CDR2 from the germline V gene are SSHAT and FNYEAQ (reference sequence). In DNA, the CDR3 is TGTGCCAGCAGCCCTTATAGCGGGAGGTACCAAGAGACCCAGTACTTC. It codes for CASSPYSGRYQETQYF. Complete variable domain (other parts from reference TRBV7-7 and TRBJ2-5): GAGVSQSPRYKVTKRGQDVTLRCDPISSHATLYWYQQALGQGPEFLTYFNYEAQPDKSGLPSDRFSAERPEGSISTLTIQRTEQRDSAMYRCASSPYSGRYQETQYFGPGTRLLVL.

The chain is built from TRBV6-6 and TRBJ2-3, with TRBD2 identical over 12 bases. The V segment lost 7 bases and the J segment 6 bases; nucleotides outside the gene matches: 5. The germline CDR1 and CDR2 sequences are MNHNY and SVGAGI (reference sequence). This CDR3 has 14 amino acids. Here the CDR3 DNA reads TGTGCCAGCAAGACTAGCGGGAGTGGGGATACGCAGTATTTT. Encoded protein: CASKTSGSGDTQYF.

The CDR3 is CASSLAISGSRETQYF. Here the CDR3 DNA reads TGTGCCAGCAGCTTAGCGATTAGCGGGAGCCGCGAGACCCAGTACTTC. The chain joins TRBV7-2 to TRBJ2-5; 9 bases fit TRBD2. Germline V gene data show CDR1 as SGHTA and CDR2 as FQGNSA. The CDR3 contains 16 residues. J was trimmed by 5 bases and V by 0 bases; bases with no gene match: 7.

The chain couples TRBV5-5 to TRBJ2-7, with D perhaps matching TRBD2 (5 bases). The ends were cut back, 0 bases at V and 0 bases at J, with 7 bases in the middle. Germline lookup yields CDR1 SGHKS and CDR2 YYEKEE (reference sequence). The CDR3 totals 14 residues. DNA of the CDR3: TGTGCCAGCAGCTTGGTAGGGAGCTCCTACGAGCAGTACTTC. Translation: CASSLVGSSYEQYF.

The chain is built from TRBV2 and TRBJ2-1, with 8 bases matching TRBD2. V lost 2 bases, J lost 14 bases, and 11 bases stayed unmatched. This CDR3 is 14 amino acids long. Germline CDR1 and CDR2: SNHLY and FYNNEI. In DNA, the CDR3 is TGTGCCAGCAGTGAAAATGTAGCGGGAATCTCCAAGTTCTTC. Its protein product is CASSENVAGISKFF.

CDR3 nucleotide sequence: TGTGCCAGCAGCATACCGGGACAGAGCTACAATGAGCAGTTCTTC. Its translation is CASSIPGQSYNEQFF. The chain is built from TRBV7-2 and TRBJ2-1; 7 bases align to TRBD1. The CDR3 is 15 amino acids. CDR1 is SGHTA, CDR2 FQGNSA, per germline. V shed 5 bases, J shed 3 bases, and the junction held 7 bases outside the gene matches.

As for this clone: One end of the junction varies from germline; a read error may be responsible. CDR3 nucleotide sequence: TGTGCCAGCAGCTTAGATGGGACTAGCGGGAGGGGAGACTTC. Translation gives CASSLDGTSGRGDF. The chain recombines TRBV7-2 with TRBJ2-7; 16 nucleotides line up with TRBD2. The CDR3 loop spans 14 amino acids. The V gene's germline CDR1 is SGHTA and CDR2 FQGNSA.

V and J are TRBV18 and TRBJ2-3, with 7 bases lining up with TRBD2. Trimming took 0 bases from V and 3 from J; bases not matched to a gene: 6. Germline assignment: CDR1 KGHSH and CDR2 LQKENI. CDR3 length: 16 residues. In DNA form, the CDR3 reads TGTGCCAGCTCACCACCGACTAGCCAGGATACAGATACGCAGTATTTT. The encoded protein is CASSPPTSQDTDTQYF.

This clone was seen a handful of times. This chain connects TRBV12-5 to TRBJ2-1; 11 bases match TRBD2. The V gene's germline CDR1 is LGHNT and CDR2 FRNRAP. The CDR3 contains 15 residues. Trimming removed 4 bases from V and 4 bases from J; junction bases left unmatched: 3. CDR3 bases: TGTGCTAGTGGTTCGGGACTAGCGGTTTACAATGAGCAGTTCTTC. Translated, it gives CASGSGLAVYNEQFF.

The CDR3 bases are TGCAGCGTTGAAGGCCCTAGAGACACAGATACGCAGTATTTT. This codes for CSVEGPRDTDTQYF. V gene TRBV29-1 combines with J gene TRBJ2-3; no clear D. Germline CDR1 reads SQVTM; CDR2 reads ANQGSEA. This CDR3 is built from 14 residues. V dropped 1 base and J dropped 2 bases, with 10 bases sitting between them.

The chain combines TRBV12-5 with TRBJ1-5; weak D call: TRBD1 (6 bases). CDR3 length: 15 amino acids. Germline V CDR1 and CDR2: LGHNT, FRNRAP. Trimming removed 5 bases at V and 6 bases at J, with 17 bases between. Here the CDR3 reads CASGPEQGGFQPQHF. The CDR3 bases are TGTGCTAGTGGTCCGGAACAAGGGGGTTTTCAGCCCCAGCATTTT.

This chain joins TRBV5-1 and TRBJ1-2; tentatively, D is TRBD1 (5 bases). Germline CDR1 and CDR2: SGHRS and YFSETQ. Trimming cost V 0 bases and J 4 bases, with 13 bases left between them. CDR3 length: 15 residues. Here the CDR3 reads CASSLEGQGRYGYTF. The CDR3 DNA reads as TGCGCCAGCAGCTTGGAAGGCCAGGGCCGCTATGGCTACACCTTC. Supplemented by reference TRBV5-1 and TRBJ1-2, the full variable domain reads KAGVTQTPRYLIKTRGQQVTLSCSPISGHRSVSWYQQTPGQGLQFLFEYFSETQRNKGNFPGRFSGRQFSNSRSEMNVSTLELGDSALYLCASSLEGQGRYGYTFGSGTRLTVV.

The J gene is TRBJ1-3, the V gene TRBV27, with D uncertain. V was pared by 6 bases and J by 4 bases, with 16 bases between. The CDR3 sequence is 15 residues long. Germline V lookup: CDR1 MNHEY, CDR2 SMNVEV (reference sequence). The CDR3 coding sequence is TGTGCCAGCAGCCGAACGACGGGAGGAGGAAACACCATATATTTT. This gives the protein CASSRTTGGGNTIYF.

The CDR3 loop reads CASSDTSSGYNEQFF. In DNA, the CDR3 is TGTGCCAGCAGCGATACGAGTAGCGGCTACAATGAGCAGTTCTTC. The chain joins TRBV7-9 to TRBJ2-1, with a tentative D call TRBD2 (6 bases). Germline CDR1 and CDR2: SEHNR and FQNEAQ (reference sequence). The length of the CDR3 is 15 residues. V was trimmed by 5 bases and J by 3 bases, leaving 14 bases between them.

J is TRBJ2-7 and V is TRBV7-8; TRBD1 matches 7 bases. The CDR3 has 14 residues. Germline V gene lookup returns CDR1 SGHVS and CDR2 FQNEAQ. With V trimmed by 4 bases and J by 0 bases, 3 bases remained unmatched. The CDR3 DNA reads TGTGCCAGCAGCTCCCGGGACAGCTCCTACGAGCAGTACTTC. Protein product: CASSSRDSSYEQYF.

This clone appeared a few times. Relative to the germline gene, one junction end is altered; a read error may explain this. The CDR3 sequence is CSVEDGPYEQYF. CDR3 nucleotides: TGCAGCGTAGAAGACGGTCCCTACGAGCAGTACTTC. This rearrangement joins TRBV29-1 to TRBJ2-7, with D unclear. This CDR3 has 12 amino acids. Germline CDR1 SQVTM, CDR2 ANQGSEA.

V and J are TRBV9 and TRBJ2-3; D is unresolved. Deletions cut 4 bases from V and 2 bases from J, with 17 bases between. The germline V gene has CDR1 SGDLS and CDR2 YYNGEE. The CDR3 length is 16 residues. The CDR3 coding sequence is TGTGCCAGCAGCCCAGGCGTGGTGGTCGTCACAGATACGCAGTATTTT. Its protein product is CASSPGVVVVTDTQYF.

The chain has TRBV9 and TRBJ2-2; 7 positions agree with TRBD2. The germline V gene has CDR1 SGDLS and CDR2 YYNGEE. The V gene end was trimmed by 0 bases and the J gene end by 7 bases; junction bases not matched to a gene: 0. The CDR3 runs 13 residues. CDR3 sequence: CASSVAGGGELFF. As DNA, the CDR3 is TGTGCCAGCAGCGTAGCGGGGGGCGGGGAGCTGTTTTTT.

This chain uses TRBV5-1 with TRBJ1-4, with TRBD1 as a possible D gene (5 bases). From germline, CDR1 is SGHRS and CDR2 YFSETQ. This CDR3 comprises 17 residues. V was clipped by 6 bases and J by 3 bases, with 21 bases between them. The CDR3 nucleotides read TGCGCCAGCACCCCGGGGGGGGTTTCTCAACCTAATGAAAAACTGTTTTTT. Its translation is CASTPGGVSQPNEKLFF. Variable domain in full (rest from reference TRBV5-1 and TRBJ1-4): KAGVTQTPRYLIKTRGQQVTLSCSPISGHRSVSWYQQTPGQGLQFLFEYFSETQRNKGNFPGRFSGRQFSNSRSEMNVSTLELGDSALYLCASTPGGVSQPNEKLFFGSGTQLSVL.

This sequence joins TRBV29-1 and TRBJ2-7, with 9 bases identical to TRBD1. Trimming at V came to 8 bases and at J to 5 bases, leaving 13 bases not matched to a gene. Germline-derived CDR1 and CDR2 are SQVTM and ANQGSEA. The CDR3 covers 14 residues. This CDR3 reads CSQEGGTGSNEQYV. As DNA, the CDR3 is TGCAGCCAGGAAGGGGGGACAGGGAGCAACGAGCAGTACGTC.

Note on this clone: The junction does not match germline at one end; this may be a read error. The chain couples TRBV2 to TRBJ2-3; D is unresolved. In germline, CDR1 is SNHLY, CDR2 FYNNEI. This CDR3 has 14 amino acids. DNA for the CDR3: TGTGCCAGCAGCGAAGACACCTTTCCAGATACGCAGTATTTT. Translation: CASSEDTFPDTQYF. Drawing the rest from reference TRBV2 and TRBJ2-3, the complete variable domain is EPEVTQTPSHQVTQMGQEVILRCVPISNHLYFYWYRQILGQKVEFLVSFYNNEISEKSEIFDDQFSVERPDGSNFTLKIRSTKLEDSAMYFCASSEDTFPDTQYFGPGTRLTVL.